Below are 30 T cell receptor beta chains sequenced from a single sample in a study of blood T cell repertoires in COVID-19. TCRdb's table, derived via immunoSEQ multiplex PCR, lists solely in-frame clones and lacks some. Of 200,000 to 300,000 clones listed, roughly 88% were seen once; the top ten hold 2% to 2.5%. Source material: peripheral blood. All receptors derive from a man in his forties who had recovered from COVID-19.

The chain couples TRBV2 to TRBJ1-1, with 7 nucleotides matching TRBD1. V was clipped by 0 bases and J by 6 bases; unmatched bases: 13. Germline CDR1 SNHLY, CDR2 FYNNEI. The CDR3 is 17 amino acids. The DNA for the CDR3 is TGTGCCAGCAGTGAAGCCACGTTCGGTAGGGGGCGAGCTGAAGCTTTCTTT. Translated, it gives CASSEATFGRGRAEAFF.

The genes are TRBV30 and TRBJ2-3; D gene ambiguous. This CDR3 is built from 11 residues. V was pared by 1 base and J by 8 bases, with 7 bases between. In germline, CDR1 is GTSNPN, CDR2 SVGIG (reference sequence). The CDR3 bases are TGTGCCTGGAGTGCTCCTAGTACGCAGTATTTT. Translating gives CAWSAPSTQYF.

The V gene is TRBV11-3, the J gene TRBJ1-2; tentative D call: TRBD1 (5 bases). Looked up from germline, CDR1 is SGHNT and CDR2 is YENEEA. The CDR3 spans 12 residues. V was pared by 3 bases and J by 5 bases, with 7 bases between. The CDR3 sequence: CASSFDRYGYTF. CDR3 sequence (DNA): TGTGCCAGCAGCTTTGACAGATATGGCTACACCTTC. Full variable domain (remainder filled in from reference TRBV11-3 and TRBJ1-2): EAGVVQSPRYKIIEKKQPVAFWCNPISGHNTLYWYLQNLGQGPELLIRYENEEAVDDSQLPKDRFSAERLKGVDSTLKIQPAELGDSAVYLCASSFDRYGYTFGSGTRLTVV.

The chain joins TRBV5-4 to TRBJ2-1, with 10 bases that match TRBD2. V trimming: 1 base; J trimming: 8 bases; junction bases outside the gene matches: 6. Germline V gene data show CDR1 as SGHNT and CDR2 as YYREEE (reference sequence). The CDR3 runs to 15 residues. The CDR3 protein is CASSLRAGGPYEQFF. The CDR3, as DNA: TGTGCCAGCAGCTTGAGAGCGGGAGGGCCCTATGAGCAGTTCTTC.

This chain links TRBV7-2 with TRBJ1-3, with a weak D call TRBD1 (6 bases). This CDR3 is built from 16 residues. Deletions cut 3 bases from V and 0 bases from J, with 12 bases between. Germline V gene sequence: CDR1 SGHTA, CDR2 FQGNSA. The CDR3 loop reads CASSFDRTSSGNTIYF. The CDR3 nucleotides are TGTGCCAGCAGCTTTGACAGGACGAGCTCTGGAAACACCATATATTTT.

The chain has TRBV28 and TRBJ2-2, with 15 bases matching TRBD2. The CDR3 is 21 residues long. Unmatched junction bases numbered 16, after V lost 2 bases and J lost 6 bases. Germline V lookup: CDR1 MDHEN, CDR2 SYDVKM. CDR3 residues: CASSLKGGPFGLAGGPGELFF. The CDR3 region has the DNA TGTGCCAGCAGTTTAAAAGGGGGCCCTTTCGGACTAGCGGGAGGGCCCGGGGAGCTGTTTTTT.

This chain connects TRBV19 to TRBJ1-5, with 9 bases fitting TRBD1. CDR1 LNHDA and CDR2 SQIVND come from the germline V gene (reference sequence). V was pared by 9 bases and J by 0 bases, with 15 bases of the junction left unmatched. CDR3 size: 18 residues. The CDR3 protein is CASPHQEDRGSSNQPQHF. CDR3 bases: TGTGCCAGCCCCCATCAGGAGGACAGGGGCAGTAGCAATCAGCCCCAGCATTTT. Drawing the rest from reference TRBV19 and TRBJ1-5, the complete variable domain is DGGITQSPKYLFRKEGQNVTLSCEQNLNHDAMYWYRQDPGQGLRLIYYSQIVNDFQKGDIAEGYSVSREKKESFPLTVTSAQKNPTAFYLCASPHQEDRGSSNQPQHFGDGTRLSIL.

The V call is TRBV10-1, the J call TRBJ2-5; D is possibly TRBD1 (6 bases). The CDR3 runs 18 residues. Germline CDR1 and CDR2: WNHNN and SYGVQD (reference sequence). The V and J ends lost 10 bases and 4 bases respectively, with 31 bases between them. CDR3 in amino acids: CATENIDYTGSVRETQYF. In DNA, the CDR3 is TGCGCCACCGAAAATATAGATTACACAGGGTCTGTAAGAGAGACCCAGTACTTC.

This rearrangement joins TRBV9 to TRBJ2-7; 9 bases map to TRBD1. This CDR3 is built from 15 residues. Germline V gene lookup returns CDR1 SGDLS and CDR2 YYNGEE. The V and J ends lost 3 bases and 1 base, in that order; junction bases with no gene match: 5. In DNA, the CDR3 is TGTGCCAGCAGCGAGGGACAGGGTCCGTCCTACGAGCAGTACTTC. Residues: CASSEGQGPSYEQYF.

The chain uses TRBV2 and TRBJ2-7; D might be TRBD1 (6 bases). The length of the CDR3 is 14 residues. With 1 base removed from V and 4 bases from J, the gap between germline ends came to 11 bases. Germline CDR1 SNHLY, CDR2 FYNNEI. The CDR3 sequence: CASSEGRRGYEQYF. The DNA of the CDR3 is TGTGCCAGCAGTGAAGGCCGCAGGGGATACGAGCAGTACTTC.

CDR3 protein: CASSSGQGANTGELFF. As DNA, the CDR3 is TGCGCCAGCAGCTCGGGACAGGGGGCGAACACCGGGGAGCTGTTTTTT. This rearrangement joins TRBV5-1 to TRBJ2-2; the match to TRBD1 covers 11 bases. CDR3 length equals 16 residues. Losses at the gene ends were 3 bases for V and 0 bases for J; bases not matched to a gene: 1. Germline V gene data show CDR1 as SGHRS and CDR2 as YFSETQ.

V usage is TRBV5-1 and J usage is TRBJ2-1; 8 positions agree with TRBD2. With V trimmed by 0 bases and J by 0 bases, 8 bases remained unmatched. This CDR3 region has 18 residues. The germline V gene has CDR1 SGHRS and CDR2 YFSETQ. DNA for the CDR3: TGCGCCAGCAGCTTGGTACTAGCGGCCCAAAGCTCCTACAATGAGCAGTTCTTC. This gives the protein CASSLVLAAQSSYNEQFF.

The chain employs TRBV11-2 and TRBJ2-1, with D uncertain. Germline CDR1 and CDR2: SGHAT and FQNNGV. V shed 5 bases and J shed 6 bases, with 20 bases lying between them. The CDR3 is made up of 16 amino acids. CDR3: CASSPSVLVSTNEQFF. CDR3 DNA sequence: TGTGCCAGCAGCCCTAGTGTTTTAGTGTCAACCAATGAGCAGTTCTTC.

This clone was observed a handful of times. This chain links TRBV6-2 or TRBV6-3 with TRBJ1-6, with 9 bases aligning to TRBD1. Germline V gives CDR1 MNHEY, CDR2 SVGEGT. This CDR3 comprises 16 residues. V trimming: 2 bases; J trimming: 10 bases; junction bases outside the gene matches: 9. This chain's CDR3 is CASSYNRDRVRSPLHF. The CDR3, as DNA: TGTGCCAGCAGTTACAACCGGGACAGGGTGCGGTCACCCCTCCACTTT.

The chain recombines TRBV4-3 with TRBJ1-2; D gene ambiguous. Germline CDR1 is LGHNA and CDR2 is YSLEER. V gave up 4 bases and J gave up 5 bases, with 17 bases separating them. This CDR3 is built from 15 residues. The CDR3, as DNA: TGCGCCAGCAGCCCCCAATTGGAGGGTGGGTATGGCTACACCTTC. Encoded protein: CASSPQLEGGYGYTF.

The chain is built from TRBV3-1 (or the pseudogene TRBV3-2) and TRBJ1-2; D is undetermined. V was shortened by 0 bases and J by 3 bases, with 11 bases between the two germline ends. This CDR3 is 15 amino acids long. Germline V gene lookup returns CDR1 LGHDT and CDR2 YNNKEL (reference sequence). CDR3 protein: CASSQDLAGYYGYTF. As DNA, the CDR3 is TGTGCCAGCAGCCAAGATTTGGCGGGGTACTATGGCTACACCTTC.

The CDR3 loop is CASSQGLAGNNEQFF. Written as DNA, the CDR3 is TGCGCCAGCAGCCAAGGACTAGCGGGGAACAATGAGCAGTTCTTC. This chain links TRBV4-1 with TRBJ2-1, with 11 bases matching TRBD2. CDR1 is MGHRA and CDR2 is YSYEKL in the germline V gene. The V gene end was trimmed by 1 base and the J gene end by 5 bases; junction bases not matched to a gene: 1. The CDR3 is 15 residues long.

The chain uses TRBV11-2 and TRBJ2-4; possible D gene TRBD2, 6 bases. Trimming shortened V by 1 base and J by 9 bases, and 13 bases separated the two germline ends. Germline CDR1 SGHAT, CDR2 FQNNGV. CDR3 length: 14 residues. CDR3 residues: CASSLAVLASIQYF. In DNA form, the CDR3 reads TGTGCCAGCAGCTTAGCCGTGCTAGCGAGCATTCAGTACTTC.

In this sample, this clone turned up a few times. This chain connects TRBV5-3 to TRBJ1-2, with D hard to call. TRBV5-3 is designated an ORF whose function remains uncertain. Trimming took off 0 bases at V and 4 bases at J, with 13 bases between the two ends. The CDR3 length is 15 residues. CDR3 DNA sequence: TGTGCCAGAAGCTTGGTAGAGGGATTTGTCTATGGCTACACCTTC. It encodes CARSLVEGFVYGYTF.

The chain couples TRBV11-3 to TRBJ1-1; 7 bases match TRBD1. The V gene end was trimmed by 2 bases and the J gene end by 1 base; junction bases not matched to a gene: 4. Germline CDR1 reads SGHNT; CDR2 reads YENEEA. CDR3 length: 15 residues. The CDR3 sequence is CASSLLRTGNTEAFF. The CDR3 DNA follows: TGTGCCAGCAGCTTACTCCGGACAGGGAACACTGAAGCTTTCTTT.

The chain uses TRBV30 and TRBJ2-3; D might be TRBD2 (6 bases). V was cut by 2 bases and J by 0 bases, with 12 bases left in between. Germline V CDR1 and CDR2: GTSNPN, SVGIG (reference sequence). The CDR3 is 15 residues long. CDR3 in DNA: TGTGCCTGGAGTCTAGAGGGGACTAGCACAGATACGCAGTATTTT. This encodes CAWSLEGTSTDTQYF.

The rearrangement links TRBV7-2 to TRBJ1-2; no clear D. The germline V and J ends were trimmed by 2 bases and 4 bases, with 8 bases remaining between them. The CDR3 covers 13 residues. The germline gives CDR1 SGHTA, CDR2 FQGNSA. CDR3 residues: CASSLNGGYGYTF. The DNA of the CDR3 is TGTGCCAGCAGCTTAAACGGAGGCTATGGCTACACCTTC.

The chain has TRBV6-2 or TRBV6-3 and TRBJ2-5, with 8 bases identical to TRBD2. V shed 6 bases, J shed 4 bases, and the junction held 13 bases outside the gene matches. Per germline, CDR1 MNHEY and CDR2 SVGEGT. The CDR3 is made up of 16 amino acids. Here the CDR3 DNA reads TGTGCCAGCAGCCCTCGCCGGGCGGGGGGCCGAGAGACCCAGTACTTC. It is translated as CASSPRRAGGRETQYF.

The chain combines TRBV24-1 with TRBJ1-5; D is ambiguous. This CDR3 region has 12 residues. V gave up 7 bases and J gave up 5 bases, with 8 bases separating them. Germline CDR1 KGHDR, CDR2 SFDVKD. The CDR3 loop is CATRKAYQPQHF. CDR3 coding DNA: TGTGCCACCAGGAAAGCTTATCAGCCCCAGCATTTT.

The genes are TRBV10-3 and TRBJ2-7, with TRBD2 as a possible D gene (6 bases). This CDR3 region has 14 residues. V was shortened by 6 bases and J by 6 bases, with 18 bases between the two germline ends. The germline V gene encodes CDR1 ENHRY and CDR2 SYGVKD. The CDR3 DNA reads TGTGCCATCAGCGGGACTTTAAAACTCGGCGAGCAGTACTTC. It encodes CAISGTLKLGEQYF.

The genes are TRBV19 and TRBJ1-5, with TRBD1 identical over 7 bases. The CDR3 consists of 13 residues. The germline CDR1 and CDR2 sequences are LNHDA and SQIVND (reference sequence). V was clipped by 8 bases and J by 6 bases; unmatched bases: 7. The CDR3 DNA reads as TGTGCCAGTCAGACAGGGTACGGTCAGCCCCAGCATTTT. Translated, it gives CASQTGYGQPQHF. Combining the CDR3 with reference TRBV19 and TRBJ1-5 gives the whole variable domain DGGITQSPKYLFRKEGQNVTLSCEQNLNHDAMYWYRQDPGQGLRLIYYSQIVNDFQKGDIAEGYSVSREKKESFPLTVTSAQKNPTAFYLCASQTGYGQPQHFGDGTRLSIL.

Note on this clone: Other DNA sequences in this sample translate to the same CDR3. This sequence joins TRBV4-1 and TRBJ1-3, with 8 bases fitting TRBD1. With 2 bases clipped from V and 0 bases from J, the junction kept 0 bases outside the gene matches. Germline V gene sequence: CDR1 MGHRA, CDR2 YSYEKL. The CDR3 sequence is 15 residues long. Written as DNA, the CDR3 is TGCGCCAGCAGCCAAACAGGGGGCTCTGGAAACACCATATATTTT. Its translation: CASSQTGGSGNTIYF.

V gene TRBV6-2 or TRBV6-3 combines with J gene TRBJ2-7, with a weak D call TRBD1 (6 bases). The CDR3 sequence is 15 residues long. V was shortened by 6 bases and J by 0 bases, with 15 bases between the two germline ends. Germline V gene data show CDR1 as MNHEY and CDR2 as SVGEGT. The CDR3 reads CASSQLWDNSYEQYF. The CDR3 coding sequence is TGTGCCAGCAGCCAACTCTGGGACAACTCCTACGAGCAGTACTTC.

V usage is TRBV18 and J usage is TRBJ2-5, with 8 positions matching TRBD1. Per the germline V gene, CDR1 is KGHSH and CDR2 is LQKENI. The CDR3 sequence is 13 residues long. The V gene end was trimmed by 6 bases and the J gene end by 5 bases; junction bases not matched to a gene: 5. The CDR3 protein is CASSRDRPETQYF. For the CDR3, the DNA is TGTGCCAGCTCCCGGGACAGGCCGGAGACCCAGTACTTC.

The rearrangement links TRBV7-6 to TRBJ2-1; TRBD2 aligns across 7 bases. The V gene end was trimmed by 1 base and the J gene end by 7 bases; junction bases not matched to a gene: 7. Germline CDR1 and CDR2: SGHVS and FNYEAQ. This CDR3 is built from 15 residues. Here the CDR3 reads CASSLDGGRGNEQFF. The CDR3 DNA sequence: TGTGCCAGCAGCTTAGACGGCGGGAGAGGAAATGAGCAGTTCTTC.